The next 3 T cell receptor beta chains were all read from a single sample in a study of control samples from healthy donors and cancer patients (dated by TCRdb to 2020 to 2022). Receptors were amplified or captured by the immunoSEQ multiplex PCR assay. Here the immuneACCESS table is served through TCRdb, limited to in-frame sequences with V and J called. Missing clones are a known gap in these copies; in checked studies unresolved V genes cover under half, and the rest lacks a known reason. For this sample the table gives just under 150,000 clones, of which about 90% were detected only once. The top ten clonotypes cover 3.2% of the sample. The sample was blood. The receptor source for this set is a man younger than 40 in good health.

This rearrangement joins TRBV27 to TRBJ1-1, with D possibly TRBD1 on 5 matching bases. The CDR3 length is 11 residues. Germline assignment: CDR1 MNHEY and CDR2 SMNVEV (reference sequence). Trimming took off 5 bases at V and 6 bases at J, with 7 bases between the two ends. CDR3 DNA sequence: TGTGCCAGCAGTCTAGGGGCTGAAGCTTTCTTT. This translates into CASSLGAEAFF.

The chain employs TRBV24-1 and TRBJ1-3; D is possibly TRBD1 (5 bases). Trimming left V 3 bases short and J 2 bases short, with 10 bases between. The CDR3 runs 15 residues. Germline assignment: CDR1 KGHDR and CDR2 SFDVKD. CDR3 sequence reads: CATSDSRAPGNTIYF. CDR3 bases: TGTGCCACCAGTGATAGCAGGGCCCCTGGAAACACCATATATTTT.

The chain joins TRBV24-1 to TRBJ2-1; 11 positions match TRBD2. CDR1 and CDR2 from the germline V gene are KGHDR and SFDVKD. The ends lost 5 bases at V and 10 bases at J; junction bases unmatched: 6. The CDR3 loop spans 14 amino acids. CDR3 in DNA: TGTGCCACCAGTGGACTAGCGGGGTTGAACGAGCAGTTCTTC. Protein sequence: CATSGLAGLNEQFF.